What follows describes a single T cell receptor (beta chain). The sample belongs to a study of blood T cell repertoires in COVID-19. In germline, CDR1 is SGHNT, CDR2 YYREEE (reference sequence). V lost 2 bases, J lost 4 bases, and 8 bases stayed unmatched. This CDR3 is 15 amino acids long. Generated by immunoSEQ multiplex PCR, the TCRdb table keeps only in-frame clones and is missing some. The table has about 100,000 clones, 88% seen once. The TCR originated in a woman aged 60-70 years with acute or convalescent COVID-19. Source material: peripheral blood. The chain couples TRBV5-4 to TRBJ1-2; 7 nucleotides align to TRBD1. The CDR3 loop is CASSFGTETFYGYTF. CDR3 coding DNA: TGTGCCAGCAGCTTCGGGACAGAGACATTCTATGGCTACACCTTC.